The rows below give T cell receptor beta chains drawn from one sample of a study of cytomegalovirus exposure and HLA in healthy donors. Profiled with immunoSEQ multiplex PCR; TCRdb holds only in-frame clones, not every one. This sample has some 180,000 clones, with about 89% found just once. The sample comprised PBMCs. These receptors originate from a man aged 25-45 years in good health and CMV-seropositive. Both conserved end residues are part of each CDR3. The D gene is left open where the match is weak. A clone size is listed for some rows: how often the clone was seen (once, few, many), or a class if it is expanded.

d_call,clone_size,cdr3_length,v_call,j_call,cdr3_aa,cdr3_nt
.,.,14,TRBV27,TRBJ2-7,CASSLGNGRYEQYF,TGTGCCAGCAGCCTAGGGAACGGACGATACGAGCAGTACTTC
TRBD1,.,15,TRBV6-5,TRBJ2-5,CASSYTGGTQETQYF,TGTGCCAGCAGTTACACAGGGGGGACCCAAGAGACCCAGTACTTC
.,.,14,TRBV6-5,TRBJ1-1,CASSWTQMNTEAFF,TGTGCCAGCAGTTGGACTCAAATGAACACTGAAGCTTTCTTT
TRBD2,.,15,TRBV5-4,TRBJ2-7,CASSHTGLGSYEQYF,TGTGCCAGCAGCCACACGGGACTAGGGTCCTACGAGCAGTACTTC
.,.,13,TRBV7-9,TRBJ2-7,CASRPQGGGEQYF,TGTGCCAGCAGACCCCAGGGTGGGGGCGAGCAGTACTTC
.,once,13,TRBV6-6,TRBJ1-1,CASSVTGNTEAFF,TGTGCCAGCAGCGTAACAGGGAACACTGAAGCTTTCTTT
.,.,12,TRBV28,TRBJ1-2,CASSLSRGGYTF,TGTGCCAGCAGTTTATCTCGGGGTGGCTACACCTTC
TRBD2,.,17,TRBV5-1,TRBJ2-3,CASSPPGLAGVTDTQYF,TGCGCCAGCAGCCCTCCCGGTCTAGCGGGAGTAACAGATACGCAGTATTTT
.,.,14,TRBV29-1,TRBJ2-1,CSVVAGSSYNEQFF,TGCAGCGTTGTGGCAGGGAGCTCCTACAATGAGCAGTTCTTC
.,.,13,TRBV30,TRBJ1-2,CAFRAGGGYGYTF,TGTGCCTTTAGGGCAGGAGGAGGCTATGGCTACACCTTC
.,.,13,TRBV21-1,TRBJ2-2,CASSKKGIGELFF,TGTGCCAGCAGCAAAAAGGGCATCGGGGAGCTGTTTTTT
.,.,16,TRBV5-4,TRBJ1-3,CASNSDPGLSGNTIYF,TGTGCCAGCAACTCAGACCCGGGGCTCTCTGGAAACACCATATATTTT
TRBD2,.,16,TRBV5-1,TRBJ2-3,CASSSTSGGATDTQYF,TGCGCCAGCAGCTCGACTAGCGGGGGGGCGACAGATACGCAGTATTTT
.,.,17,TRBV7-9,TRBJ1-2,CASSFSSIRDGGYGYTF,TGTGCCAGCAGCTTCTCCTCCATAAGAGACGGGGGCTATGGCTACACCTTC
.,.,15,TRBV19,TRBJ2-3,CASSISASITDTQYF,TGTGCCAGTAGTATTTCGGCTAGCATCACAGATACGCAGTATTTT
TRBD1,.,13,TRBV15,TRBJ1-2,CATQGGADYGYTF,TGTGCCACTCAAGGGGGCGCAGACTATGGCTACACCTTC
.,.,11,TRBV29-1,TRBJ1-1,CSVELTPGAFF,TGCAGCGTTGAACTGACCCCTGGGGCTTTCTTT
.,few,16,TRBV27,TRBJ2-3,CASSTPGGGGADTQYF,TGTGCCAGCAGTACCCCAGGGGGCGGGGGGGCTGATACGCAGTATTTT
TRBD1,.,15,TRBV6-5,TRBJ2-7,CASSYGGQGPYEQYF,TGTGCCAGCAGTTACGGGGGACAGGGACCCTACGAGCAGTACTTC
.,.,14,TRBV15,TRBJ2-7,CATSTRARGDEQYF,TGTGCCACCAGCACGAGGGCCCGTGGAGACGAGCAGTACTTC
.,.,15,TRBV29-1,TRBJ1-1,CSVARVRGMNTEAFF,TGCAGCGTCGCTCGGGTACGGGGCATGAACACTGAAGCTTTCTTT
.,.,14,TRBV28,TRBJ2-7,CASSWSAGLSEQYF,TGTGCCAGCAGTTGGAGCGCGGGACTGAGCGAGCAGTACTTC
TRBD1,.,12,TRBV9,TRBJ1-2,CASSTGVYGYTF,TGTGCCAGCAGTACAGGGGTCTATGGCTACACCTTC
TRBD2,.,12,TRBV30,TRBJ2-7,CACGLAGGEQYF,TGTGCCTGTGGACTAGCGGGAGGCGAGCAGTACTTC
.,.,15,TRBV15,TRBJ1-5,CATNPGQRSNQPQHF,TGTGCCACCAATCCGGGACAACGAAGCAATCAGCCCCAGCATTTT
TRBD1,.,14,TRBV7-9,TRBJ1-6,CASSPTGDASPLHF,TGTGCCAGCAGCCCGACAGGGGATGCTTCACCCCTCCACTTT
TRBD1,.,15,TRBV5-4,TRBJ2-7,CASSLIGGDNYEQYF,TGTGCCAGCAGCTTGATAGGGGGCGATAACTACGAGCAGTACTTC
TRBD1,.,14,TRBV28,TRBJ2-3,CASSLTGETDTQYF,TGTGCCAGCAGTTTGACAGGGGAGACAGATACGCAGTATTTT
TRBD1,once,17,TRBV27,TRBJ1-1,CASRFSGTGGMNTEAFF,TGTGCCAGCAGGTTCTCCGGGACAGGGGGCATGAACACTGAAGCTTTCTTT
.,.,14,TRBV13,TRBJ2-5,CASSLGRGVETQYF,TGTGCCAGCAGCTTAGGCCGAGGGGTGGAGACCCAGTACTTC
.,.,15,TRBV6-6,TRBJ1-3,CASSYSPRGGNTIYF,TGTGCCAGCAGTTACTCCCCCAGGGGCGGAAACACCATATATTTT
.,.,13,TRBV5-6,TRBJ1-2,CASSPRVDGGYTF,TGTGCCAGCAGCCCGAGGGTAGATGGGGGCTACACCTTC
.,.,12,TRBV28,TRBJ2-7,CASGTVYPEQYF,TGTGCCAGCGGTACGGTCTACCCTGAGCAGTACTTC
TRBD1,.,15,TRBV6-1,TRBJ1-4,CASSEGSGGFEKLFF,TGTGCCAGCAGTGAAGGGTCAGGGGGGTTTGAAAAACTGTTTTTT
TRBD1,.,11,TRBV29-1,TRBJ2-7,CSVQGAGEQYF,TGCAGCGTTCAGGGGGCAGGCGAGCAGTACTTC
.,.,12,TRBV7-9,TRBJ2-7,CASSLTQYEQYF,TGTGCCAGCAGCTTAACTCAATACGAGCAGTACTTC
.,.,15,TRBV18,TRBJ1-3,CASSPGPISGNTIYF,TGTGCCAGCTCACCGGGACCAATCTCTGGAAACACCATATATTTT
.,many,14,TRBV18,TRBJ1-2,CASSPAGENYGYTF,TGTGCCAGCTCGCCGGCTGGGGAGAACTATGGCTACACCTTC
TRBD2,.,14,TRBV28,TRBJ2-7,CASRSPGLAYEQYF,TGTGCCAGCAGGTCCCCCGGACTAGCCTACGAGCAGTACTTC
TRBD1,.,15,TRBV6-1,TRBJ2-7,CASSEPGQGSNEQYF,TGTGCCAGCAGTGAACCCGGACAGGGGTCCAACGAGCAGTACTTC
.,.,13,TRBV5-1,TRBJ2-7,CASSMDGSYEQYF,TGCGCCAGCAGCATGGACGGCTCCTACGAGCAGTACTTC
.,.,15,TRBV27,TRBJ1-1,CASSKPGTLGTEAFF,TGTGCCAGCTCAAAGCCCGGGACTCTCGGCACTGAAGCTTTCTTT
.,.,15,TRBV12-5,TRBJ2-7,CASGLAMGPSYEQYF,TGTGCTAGTGGTTTGGCTATGGGACCTTCCTACGAGCAGTACTTC
TRBD2,.,14,TRBV7-9,TRBJ2-1,CASSLAGGAHEQFF,TGTGCCAGCAGCTTAGCGGGAGGGGCGCATGAGCAGTTCTTC
.,once,11,TRBV7-9,TRBJ2-1,CASSAPNEQFF,TGTGCCAGCAGCGCTCCCAATGAGCAGTTCTTC
.,few,15,TRBV5-4,TRBJ2-1,CASSLGGGLYDEQFF,TGTGCCAGCAGCTTGGGGGGGGGCTTATATGATGAGCAGTTCTTC
.,.,15,TRBV2,TRBJ2-5,CASSVGAARGETQYF,TGTGCCAGCAGTGTCGGGGCGGCCCGGGGAGAGACCCAGTACTTC
.,.,15,TRBV11-2,TRBJ2-3,CASSLRVGSTDTQYF,TGTGCCAGCAGCTTGAGGGTAGGGAGCACAGATACGCAGTATTTT
TRBD1,.,13,TRBV6-5,TRBJ2-2,CASRPDRAGELFF,TGTGCCAGCAGACCCGACAGGGCTGGGGAGCTGTTTTTT
.,.,14,TRBV6-5,TRBJ2-3,CASSYRPQTDTQYF,TGTGCCAGCAGTTACCGGCCTCAAACAGATACGCAGTATTTT
.,.,15,TRBV27,TRBJ1-5,CASSLVSTGQMPQHF,TGTGCCAGCAGTTTAGTGAGCACAGGGCAAATGCCCCAGCATTTT
.,.,13,TRBV28,TRBJ2-6,CATGKTGANVLTF,TGTGCCACAGGGAAAACTGGGGCCAACGTCCTGACTTTC